The rows below give T cell receptor beta chains drawn from one sample of a study of patients and donors after allogeneic stem cell transplantation. TCRdb re-derived calls from the RT-PCR reads in MiXCR, one entry per CDR3 protein. The table shows 800,000 to 1,000,000 distinct CDR3 sequences, with over 15% occurring only once. The sample was blood, either unsorted or a sorted T cell fraction (not recorded which). These receptors came from a human donor who was either an allogeneic HSCT recipient or a stem cell or donor lymphocyte infusion donor (not recorded which). It is not recorded whose cells these are; they may come from a transplant donor. Each CDR3 is given with its conserved first and last residue. The D gene is left open where the match is weak. A clone size is listed for some rows: how often the clone was seen (once, few, many), or a class if it is expanded.

>-|TRBJ2-6|TRBD1|TRBV10-3
TGTGCCACGGGACAGGGTGTTGGGTCTGGGGCCAACGTCCTGACTTTC
CATGQGVGSGANVLTF
>few|TRBJ2-5|TRBD2|TRBV6-1
TGTGCCAGCAGAACGCAAGCGGGGAGGGGAGAGACCCAGTACTTC
CASRTQAGRGETQYF
>few|TRBJ2-7|TRBD2|TRBV6-5
TGTGCCAGCAGTTTACTAGCGGACCTTCCCTACGAGCAGTACTTC
CASSLLADLPYEQYF
>-|TRBJ2-2|-|TRBV2
TGTGCCACCCCGCCGGGCAGGGCAGGGACCGGGGAGCTGTTTTTT
CATPPGRAGTGELFF
>few|TRBJ2-1|TRBD2|TRBV5-4
TGTGCCAGCAGCTTATTTCTCGGACTAGCGGGAGATCAGTCCTACAATGAGCAGTTCTTC
CASSLFLGLAGDQSYNEQFF
>many|TRBJ2-1|-|TRBV15
TGTGCCACCAGCCCTGACAGGTACTACAATGAGCAGTTCTTC
CATSPDRYYNEQFF
>-|TRBJ1-5|TRBD1|TRBV20-1
TGCAGTGCTAGTAGACAGGGAAATCAGCCCCAGCATTTT
CSASRQGNQPQHF
>-|TRBJ2-3|TRBD1|TRBV7-6
TGTGCCAGCAGCTTAGTTCCGGACAGGGGGCGCGCAGATACGCAGTATTTT
CASSLVPDRGRADTQYF
>few|TRBJ1-4|TRBD1|TRBV19
TGTGCCAGCGTCAGGGGGGGCGCGGGGTCAACTAATGAAAAACTGTTTTTT
CASVRGGAGSTNEKLFF
>-|TRBJ2-5|-|TRBV2
TGTGCCAGCGGGGTTGGACAGCTTCTCCCGGGATCGTACTTC
CASGVGQLLPGSYF
>-|TRBJ2-7|TRBD1|TRBV5-5
TGTGCCAGCAGTCCTGACAGGGGACGGGCTCGGGGCGAGCAGTACTTC
CASSPDRGRARGEQYF
>-|TRBJ2-7|TRBD1|TRBV4-2
TGTGCCAGCAGCCAACCGACAGGGGGCAGCGAGCAGTACTTC
CASSQPTGGSEQYF
>few|TRBJ1-5|-|TRBV2
TGTGCCAGCGGTCCGGGACTTTTAACTCAGCCCCAGCATTTT
CASGPGLLTQPQHF
>few|TRBJ2-2|-|TRBV6-6
TGTGCCAGCACCCGACAGAGCACCGGGGAGCTGTTTTTT
CASTRQSTGELFF
>-|TRBJ2-7|TRBD1|TRBV4-3
TGCGCCAGCAGCCTCGGAAGACAGGGGGCTACCTACGAGCAGTACTTC
CASSLGRQGATYEQYF
>few|TRBJ2-5|TRBD2|TRBV13
TGTGCCAGCAGCTCAACCGCGGGGGGAGGAGAGACCCAGTACTTC
CASSSTAGGGETQYF
>few|TRBJ2-3|TRBD2|TRBV29-1
TGCAGCGTTGAAAAGAGCGGGAGGTCAGATACGCAGTATTTT
CSVEKSGRSDTQYF
>-|TRBJ2-3|TRBD2|TRBV6-2/TRBV6-3
TGTGCCAGCAGTTACCGGCCCGGGGGGGCAACAGATACGCAGTATTTT
CASSYRPGGATDTQYF
>few|TRBJ2-7|-|TRBV5-6
TGTGCCAGCAGCCCATCTTTCGGGGGTCCCTACGAGCAGTACTTC
CASSPSFGGPYEQYF
>-|TRBJ2-6|TRBD2|TRBV4-2
TGTGCCAGCAGCCAATACGGACGGGGGGTTTCTGGGGCCAACGTCCTGACTTTC
CASSQYGRGVSGANVLTF
>-|TRBJ2-3|-|TRBV5-1
TGCGCCAGCACCTTACCGACAGCTACTAGCACAGATACGCAGTATTTT
CASTLPTATSTDTQYF
>-|TRBJ2-7|-|TRBV5-1
TGCGCCAGCAGCGCTGAGCCAAGGGTTTACGAGCAGTACTTC
CASSAEPRVYEQYF
>few|TRBJ1-2|-|TRBV6-2/TRBV6-3
TGTGCCAGCAGTTACTCAGGACAGAGAAGCAACAAGAACTATGGCTACACCTTC
CASSYSGQRSNKNYGYTF
>-|TRBJ2-7|TRBD2|TRBV28
TGTGCCAGCAGTTTGACTAGCGGGAGGGCCTCCTACGAGCAGTACTTC
CASSLTSGRASYEQYF
>-|TRBJ1-5|-|TRBV30
TGTGCCTGGGGACGGACGAATCAGCCCCAGCATTTT
CAWGRTNQPQHF
>few|TRBJ2-7|-|TRBV4-2
TGTGCCAGCAGCCAAGTGAACCCGGTGAGCCGGGACGTAAGCTACGAGCAGTACTTC
CASSQVNPVSRDVSYEQYF
>-|TRBJ1-6|TRBD1|TRBV9
TGTGCCAGCAGCGTAGGGCCAGGGGGCTCACCCCTCCACTTT
CASSVGPGGSPLHF
>-|TRBJ1-2|-|TRBV15
TGTGCCACCAGCAGAGATGGAGGTGTACCCAACTATGGCTACACCTTC
CATSRDGGVPNYGYTF
>few|TRBJ2-1|-|TRBV5-1
TGCGCCAGCAGCTCGCCCGGGACCGCCTTCAATGAGCAGTTCTTC
CASSSPGTAFNEQFF
>few|TRBJ1-2|TRBD1|TRBV27
TGTGCCAGCAGTCCGACAGGGGGCCTCTATGGCTACACCTTC
CASSPTGGLYGYTF
>many|TRBJ2-7|-|TRBV7-9
TGTGCCAGCAGCTTACCAGGGGCTTCCTACGAGCAGTACTTC
CASSLPGASYEQYF
>-|TRBJ2-5|-|TRBV20-1
TGCAGTGCTCCCCTCGACAGTCCAGAGACCCAGTACTTC
CSAPLDSPETQYF
>many|TRBJ2-5|-|TRBV7-2
TGTGCCAGCAGCCGAGGGATTCAAGAGACCCAGTACTTC
CASSRGIQETQYF
>few|TRBJ1-2|TRBD1|TRBV27
TGTGCCAGCCGTAGCGAGACAGGGGGCTACACCTTC
CASRSETGGYTF
>many|TRBJ2-3|-|TRBV29-1
TGCAGTTGTTGGGGAGATACGCAGTATTTT
CSCWGDTQYF
>few|TRBJ2-1|TRBD2|TRBV24-1
TGTGCCACCAGTGTCGGGACTAGCGGGAACAATGAGCAGTTCTTC
CATSVGTSGNNEQFF
>many|TRBJ1-3|-|TRBV15
TGTGCCACCAGCAGAGATCGGAACAGCTACTCTGGAAACACCATATATTTT
CATSRDRNSYSGNTIYF
>-|TRBJ2-1|-|TRBV2
TGTGCCAGCAGTGACGAATTTCGGCAGTTCTTC
CASSDEFRQFF
>few|TRBJ2-7|-|TRBV30
TGTGCCTGGAGGCCGGACTCTGCCTACGAGCAGTACTTC
CAWRPDSAYEQYF
>-|TRBJ2-7|-|TRBV6-1
TGTGCCAGCAGTCCATACAGGGTGAACTACGAGCAGTACTTC
CASSPYRVNYEQYF
>-|TRBJ1-1|-|TRBV12-3/TRBV12-4
TGTGCCAGCAGCCAAAGGGGGGAAGCTTTCTTT
CASSQRGEAFF
>many|TRBJ1-1|-|TRBV12-3/TRBV12-4
TGTGCCAGCAAGCCCGGGAACAGTAAGACGAACACTGAAGCTTTCTTT
CASKPGNSKTNTEAFF
>few|TRBJ2-3|TRBD2|TRBV12-3/TRBV12-4
TGTGCCAGCAGTTTGACTAGCGGGGGGTATGCAGATACGCAGTATTTT
CASSLTSGGYADTQYF
>-|TRBJ2-3|-|TRBV7-9
TGTGCCAGCAGCTTAATTTCAGGGGATACGCAGTATTTT
CASSLISGDTQYF
>-|TRBJ1-3|-|TRBV5-1
TGCGCCAGCAGCTTGGGACAGGACCTCTCTGGAAACACCATATATTTT
CASSLGQDLSGNTIYF
>-|TRBJ1-1|-|TRBV12-3/TRBV12-4
TGTGCCAGCAGTTTCTCCAGACTGAACACTGAAGCTTTCTTT
CASSFSRLNTEAFF
>-|TRBJ1-3|-|TRBV20-1
TGCAGCGCCAAGGACGGAAACACCATATATTTT
CSAKDGNTIYF
>-|TRBJ2-2|-|TRBV7-6
TGTGCCAGCAGCTTGGCCCCCGTGGGAATCAACACCGGGGAGCTGTTTTTT
CASSLAPVGINTGELFF
>-|TRBJ2-4|TRBD1|TRBV5-1
TGCGCCAGCAGCAACCCGGACAGGGACCAAAACATTCAGTACTTC
CASSNPDRDQNIQYF
>-|TRBJ2-7|-|TRBV6-1
TGTGCCAGCAGGACCCGGGACACCGACTACGAGCAGTACTTC
CASRTRDTDYEQYF
>few|TRBJ2-1|TRBD1|TRBV7-9
TGTGCCAGCAGCCTCGGGACAGGGGGGACAATTTACAATGAGCAGTTCTTC
CASSLGTGGTIYNEQFF
>few|TRBJ2-3|-|TRBV7-2
TGTGCCAGCAGCAAAGTACATACCCAGGTCGTCACAGATACGCAGTATTTT
CASSKVHTQVVTDTQYF
>few|TRBJ2-2|-|TRBV9
TGTGCCAGCAGTGGAGGGTTTACCGGGGAGCTGTTTTTT
CASSGGFTGELFF
>few|TRBJ2-1|TRBD2|TRBV12-3/TRBV12-4
TGTGCCAGCAGTATGGGACTAGCGGGAATCGATGAGCAGTTCTTC
CASSMGLAGIDEQFF